The rows below give T cell receptor beta chains drawn from one sample of a study of T cell responses to AZD1222 COVID-19 vaccine. Using immunoSEQ multiplex PCR, the repertoire was profiled, and TCRdb retains in-frame clones only, with some absent. The repertoire includes roughly 160,000 clones, 92% of them detected once, and roughly 4.5% sits in the top ten. The source was peripheral blood, collected on day 0 of MenACWY control vaccination. These receptors all stem from an adult in good health. CDR3s include the opening cysteine and the closing phenylalanine or tryptophan. D genes are given only for firm matches. Clone size is stated in some rows and not others, as once, few, many or a class when expanded.

size	V	D	J	DNA	CDR3
-	TRBV9	TRBD2	TRBJ2-3	TGTGCCAGCAGCGTACGAGCGGGAAGTCCAGATACGCAGTATTTT	CASSVRAGSPDTQYF
-	TRBV30	TRBD2	TRBJ2-1	TGTGCCTGGCTCAAAACTAGCGCATCCTACAATGAGCAGTTCTTC	CAWLKTSASYNEQFF
-	TRBV19	-	TRBJ2-1	TGTGCCAGTAGTATGGGCGATGAGCAGTTCTTC	CASSMGDEQFF
once	TRBV7-6	-	TRBJ1-1	TGTGCCAGCAGCCCCTCGAGGGGAGACACTGAAGCTTTCTTT	CASSPSRGDTEAFF
-	TRBV24-1	TRBD2	TRBJ2-1	TGTGCCACCAGTGACTATCCCCGTGCAGGGACTAGCGTCGCGAATGAGCAGTTCTTC	CATSDYPRAGTSVANEQFF
-	TRBV5-1	-	TRBJ1-6	TGCGCCAGCAGTTGGAACAGGCCAGGGGATTCACCCCTCCACTTT	CASSWNRPGDSPLHF
-	TRBV11-2	-	TRBJ2-5	TGTGCCAGCAGCATACCCATAGCGGCACAAGAGACCCAGTACTTC	CASSIPIAAQETQYF
-	TRBV4-3	-	TRBJ1-2	TGCGCCAGCAGCCAAGATTTGGTGCAGGGGAGGACCTATGGCTACACCTTC	CASSQDLVQGRTYGYTF
-	TRBV5-1	-	TRBJ1-2	TGCGCCAGCAGCAGCCTCAGCGGGGACTATGGCTACACCTTC	CASSSLSGDYGYTF
-	TRBV7-2	TRBD2	TRBJ2-7	TGTGCCAGCAGCTTAGACGGGGCTAGCGGGGGAGGCGAGCAGTACTTC	CASSLDGASGGGEQYF
-	TRBV7-8	TRBD1	TRBJ1-2	TGTGCCAGCAGCCATCGAACAGGGGGCGACTATGGCTACACCTTC	CASSHRTGGDYGYTF
-	TRBV7-9	-	TRBJ1-3	TGTGCCAGCAGCTTAGGTGGCGGGCCCTCGGGAAACACCATATATTTT	CASSLGGGPSGNTIYF
-	TRBV9	-	TRBJ2-2	TGTGCCAGCAGCGTAGACCTAGGGGGGGAGCTGTTTTTT	CASSVDLGGELFF
-	TRBV19	-	TRBJ2-2	TGTGCCAGTAGTATAGGGTTTGGGGGGGAGCTGTTTTTT	CASSIGFGGELFF
-	TRBV9	-	TRBJ1-1	TGTGCCAGCAGCGTAGAGGGGGACATGAACACTGAAGCTTTCTTT	CASSVEGDMNTEAFF
-	TRBV6-2/TRBV6-3	-	TRBJ1-6	TGTGCCAGCAGTTACTCCGCAGACAATTCACCCCTCCACTTT	CASSYSADNSPLHF
once	TRBV19	-	TRBJ2-1	TGTGCCAGTCCCGAGACCGTCCGGTACAATGAGCAGTTCTTC	CASPETVRYNEQFF
-	TRBV5-4	TRBD1	TRBJ1-2	TGTGCCAGCAGCGCAGGGGGACAGGGTGTTTCCGGCTACACCTTC	CASSAGGQGVSGYTF
-	TRBV9	-	TRBJ1-6	TGTGCCAGCGGTTCACCCCTCCACTTT	CASGSPLHF
-	TRBV5-1	-	TRBJ1-6	TGCGCCAGCAGCTTGGAAGACCCGATAGATAATTCACCCCTCCACTTT	CASSLEDPIDNSPLHF
-	TRBV28	-	TRBJ1-6	TGTGCCAGCAGTCCCCCGACAGCCCTTAATTCACCCCTCCACTTT	CASSPPTALNSPLHF
-	TRBV29-1	-	TRBJ1-2	TGCAGCGTTGCGAGAGGGGGATATGGCTACACCTTC	CSVARGGYGYTF
-	TRBV10-1	-	TRBJ2-2	TGCGCCAGCACCACGATTAAGCTGTTTTTT	CASTTIKLFF
-	TRBV6-6	TRBD2	TRBJ2-5	TGTGCCAGCGGATTCGGGACTAGCGGGCAAGAGACCCAGTACTTC	CASGFGTSGQETQYF
once	TRBV7-3	TRBD1	TRBJ1-1	TGTGCCAGCAGCTTCATCGCAGGGGGCTCGGGAGCTTTCTTT	CASSFIAGGSGAFF
-	TRBV18	-	TRBJ2-2	TGTGCCAGCTCAAGAGGGATCGCCGGGGAGCTGTTTTTT	CASSRGIAGELFF
-	TRBV10-3	-	TRBJ1-2	TGTGCCAGCGGGAGTTCTAACTATGGCTACACCTTC	CASGSSNYGYTF
-	TRBV9	-	TRBJ1-2	TGTGCCAGCAGCGTTTTTGACAGAGTCTCTAACTATGGCTACACCTTC	CASSVFDRVSNYGYTF
-	TRBV19	-	TRBJ2-2	TGTGCCAGTGTCGGGAGGAACACCGGGGAGCTGTTTTTT	CASVGRNTGELFF
-	TRBV14	-	TRBJ1-1	TGTGCCAGCAGCCAAATAACCCTTGGGTCTAGTGAAGCTTTCTTT	CASSQITLGSSEAFF
-	TRBV29-1	-	TRBJ2-7	TGCAGCGTGACAGGATTTATCTCCTACGAGCAGTACTTC	CSVTGFISYEQYF
-	TRBV19	-	TRBJ2-7	TGTGCCAGTAGGGACTACTACGAGCAGTACTTC	CASRDYYEQYF
-	TRBV7-9	TRBD2	TRBJ2-7	TGTGCCAGCAGCTTTAGCCGTAGTGGGACTAGCGGGGGCTACGAGCAGTACTTC	CASSFSRSGTSGGYEQYF
-	TRBV19	-	TRBJ2-2	TGTGCCAGTAGTATGACAGTCACCGGGGAGCTGTTTTTT	CASSMTVTGELFF
-	TRBV24-1	-	TRBJ2-2	TGTGCCACCAGTAAACGGACAGACACCGGGGAGCTGTTTTTT	CATSKRTDTGELFF
-	TRBV6-5	TRBD1	TRBJ1-2	TGTGCCAGCAGCGACAGGGGAAGGAATGGCTACACCTTC	CASSDRGRNGYTF
-	TRBV4-2	TRBD2	TRBJ2-7	TGTGCCAGCAGCCAACAGGCCGGTTGGACTAGCGGGGGTTACGAGCAGTACTTC	CASSQQAGWTSGGYEQYF
once	TRBV4-3	-	TRBJ1-2	TGCGCCAGCAGCCAAGAGGCAAAGCCCGGGGGATTGATCTCCTATGGCTACACCTTC	CASSQEAKPGGLISYGYTF
-	TRBV19	TRBD1	TRBJ2-7	TGTGCCAGTAGTATAACAGGGGCCTACGAGCAGTACTTC	CASSITGAYEQYF
-	TRBV5-4	TRBD2	TRBJ2-1	TGTGCCAGCAGTGCGGGACTAGCGGGAGTGAATGAGCAGTTCTTC	CASSAGLAGVNEQFF
-	TRBV4-2	TRBD1	TRBJ1-3	TGTGCCAGCAGCCATGGGGCCGGGACAGAAAACACCATATATTTT	CASSHGAGTENTIYF
-	TRBV28	-	TRBJ2-7	TGTGCCAGCAAGGACATTACCTACGAGCAGTACTTC	CASKDITYEQYF
-	TRBV5-1	TRBD2	TRBJ2-3	TGCGCCAGCACCTTCTTCATAGCGGGAGGAGTGGCAGATACGCAGTATTTT	CASTFFIAGGVADTQYF
-	TRBV9	-	TRBJ1-5	TGTGCCAGCAGCGTAGGGGGAGGGAACAATCAGCCCCAGCATTTT	CASSVGGGNNQPQHF
-	TRBV11-3	-	TRBJ2-5	TGTGCCAGCAGCTTAGAGAGCCCCAAGTTGGAGACCCAGTACTTC	CASSLESPKLETQYF
-	TRBV14	TRBD1	TRBJ2-3	TGTGCCAGCAGACCTCGGACAGGTAGCACAGATACGCAGTATTTT	CASRPRTGSTDTQYF
-	TRBV19	-	TRBJ1-2	TGTGCCAGCACTGGAACGGCTCTTCAAAGAAGCGGCTACACCTTC	CASTGTALQRSGYTF
-	TRBV9	-	TRBJ1-3	TGTGCCAGCAGCGTAGGTGGCCTTCACGGAAACACCATATATTTT	CASSVGGLHGNTIYF
once	TRBV2	-	TRBJ2-7	TGTGCCAGCAGTGGGTTAGGGACGAGGATCCCCTACGAGCAGTACTTC	CASSGLGTRIPYEQYF
-	TRBV11-3	-	TRBJ1-1	TGTGCCAGCAGCTTAATCTTACGAGGAACTGAAGCTTTCTTT	CASSLILRGTEAFF
-	TRBV27	TRBD1	TRBJ2-2	TGTGCCAGCAGTTTCACAGGGGCCCCCGGGGAGCTGTTTTTT	CASSFTGAPGELFF
-	TRBV24-1	TRBD1	TRBJ1-5	TGTGCCACCAGTGATCCGGGACAGAGCAATCAGCCCCAGCATTTT	CATSDPGQSNQPQHF
-	TRBV12-3/TRBV12-4	-	TRBJ2-1	TGTGCCAGCAGTCTCCGGTGGGGTGAGCAGTTCTTC	CASSLRWGEQFF
-	TRBV19	-	TRBJ1-2	TGTGCCAGTAGTATTGTAGGGGTCGGCTACACCTTC	CASSIVGVGYTF
-	TRBV7-3	-	TRBJ2-3	TGTGCCAGCAGCTTTGGGACGAGCACAGATACGCAGTATTTT	CASSFGTSTDTQYF